The rows below give T cell receptor beta chains drawn from one sample of a study of CD4 and CD8 cells across lung adenocarcinoma regions. TCRdb analysed the PCR reads with MiXCR anew, one entry per CDR3 protein. The sample carries just over 20,000 distinct CDR3 sequences, less than 70% recorded once. Material: CD8+ T cells from the center of a lung tumor. Receptors originate from a female donor with lung adenocarcinoma. The CD4 and CD8 labels of this study may be unreliable. CDR3s include the opening cysteine and the closing phenylalanine or tryptophan. The D gene is left open where the match is weak. Expanded clones are given a class, and other clones once, few, many or no size at all.

v_call: TRBV7-8; d_call: TRBD2; clone_size: few; j_call: TRBJ2-1; cdr3_aa: CASSLLAANEQFF; cdr3_nt: TGTGCCAGCAGCTTACTAGCGGCGAATGAGCAGTTCTTC
v_call: TRBV11-3; d_call: -; clone_size: many; j_call: TRBJ1-1; cdr3_aa: CASSLALGSEAFF; cdr3_nt: TGTGCCAGCAGCTTAGCCTTGGGGTCTGAAGCTTTCTTT
v_call: TRBV6-1; d_call: TRBD1; clone_size: -; j_call: TRBJ2-2; cdr3_aa: CASSARTGGGTGELFF; cdr3_nt: TGTGCCAGCAGTGCCAGAACAGGGGGCGGCACCGGGGAGCTGTTTTTT
v_call: TRBV6-5; d_call: -; clone_size: medium-sized; j_call: TRBJ1-4; cdr3_aa: CASKDSGWREEKLFF; cdr3_nt: TGTGCCAGCAAGGACTCAGGGTGGAGGGAGGAAAAACTGTTTTTT
v_call: TRBV10-3; d_call: -; clone_size: few; j_call: TRBJ2-3; cdr3_aa: CAVPPGRDTQYF; cdr3_nt: TGTGCCGTCCCTCCGGGACGTGATACGCAGTATTTT
v_call: TRBV6-5; d_call: TRBD1; clone_size: -; j_call: TRBJ2-5; cdr3_aa: CVSSYSRDRVSYNEQYF; cdr3_nt: TGTGTCAGCAGTTACTCCCGGGACAGGGTCTCCTACAATGAGCAGTACTTC
v_call: TRBV27; d_call: TRBD2; clone_size: -; j_call: TRBJ2-7; cdr3_aa: CASSRAGTGDTDTQYF; cdr3_nt: TGTGCGAGCAGTCGAGCGGGGACGGGAGACACAGATACGCAGTACTTC
v_call: TRBV14; d_call: -; clone_size: -; j_call: TRBJ2-6; cdr3_aa: CASSQITGANVLTF; cdr3_nt: TGTGCCAGCAGCCAAATTACCGGGGCCAACGTCCTGACTTTC
v_call: TRBV27; d_call: -; clone_size: -; j_call: TRBJ2-5; cdr3_aa: CASSLQIVGSGTQYF; cdr3_nt: TGTGCCAGCAGTTTACAAATTGTCGGCTCGGGGACCCAGTACTTC
v_call: TRBV6-1; d_call: TRBD2; clone_size: -; j_call: TRBJ2-7; cdr3_aa: CASSEEGGMGSEQYF; cdr3_nt: TGTGCCAGCAGTGAAGAGGGAGGGATGGGATCCGAGCAGTACTTC
v_call: TRBV4-1; d_call: TRBD2; clone_size: -; j_call: TRBJ2-7; cdr3_aa: CASSQGSSGGFYEQYF; cdr3_nt: TGCGCCAGCAGCCAAGGATCTAGCGGGGGATTCTACGAGCAGTACTTC
v_call: TRBV6-1; d_call: -; clone_size: -; j_call: TRBJ2-5; cdr3_aa: CASSRGPSTDTQYF; cdr3_nt: TGTGCCAGCAGTCGGGGACCTAGCACAGATACCCAGTACTTC
v_call: TRBV27; d_call: -; clone_size: -; j_call: TRBJ1-1; cdr3_aa: CASSSVGGGSTEAFF; cdr3_nt: TGTGCCAGCAGTTCTGTCGGGGGGGGGAGCACTGAAGCTTTCTTT
v_call: TRBV27; d_call: -; clone_size: -; j_call: TRBJ2-3; cdr3_aa: CASSSSINTQYF; cdr3_nt: TGTGCGAGCAGTTCTTCCATCAACACGCAGTACTTT
v_call: TRBV6-5; d_call: -; clone_size: many; j_call: TRBJ1-1; cdr3_aa: CASSYSVGTEAFF; cdr3_nt: TGTGCCAGCAGTTACTCAGTGGGTACTGAAGCTTTCTTT
v_call: TRBV6-5; d_call: TRBD2; clone_size: -; j_call: TRBJ2-1; cdr3_aa: CASSYSSSGTSGRAQQFF; cdr3_nt: TGTGCCAGCAGTTACTCGTCGTCGGGGACTAGCGGGAGGGCGCAGCAGTTCTTC
v_call: TRBV4-1; d_call: -; clone_size: -; j_call: TRBJ1-2; cdr3_aa: CASSQAMRGARYGYTF; cdr3_nt: TGCGCCAGCAGCCAAGCCATGAGGGGCGCTAGGTATGGCTACACCTTC
v_call: TRBV27; d_call: -; clone_size: -; j_call: TRBJ2-4; cdr3_aa: CAGGSGGRDQETQYF; cdr3_nt: TGTGCCGGCGGTTCCGGGGGCCGGGACCAAGAGACTCAGTACTTC
v_call: TRBV5-8; d_call: -; clone_size: -; j_call: TRBJ2-6; cdr3_aa: CASTRLRTSNVLTF; cdr3_nt: TGTGCCAGCACCCGGTTGAGGACTTCCAACGTCCTGACTTTC
v_call: TRBV20-1; d_call: TRBD2; clone_size: many; j_call: TRBJ2-5; cdr3_aa: CSARGRSGSAQETQYF; cdr3_nt: TGCAGTGCTAGAGGGAGGAGCGGGAGTGCGCAAGAGACCCAGTACTTC
v_call: TRBV6-5; d_call: -; clone_size: few; j_call: TRBJ2-5; cdr3_aa: CASSLNRVWGTQYF; cdr3_nt: TGTGCCAGCAGCTTAAACAGGGTCTGGGGGACCCAGTACTTC
v_call: TRBV5-1; d_call: TRBD2; clone_size: many; j_call: TRBJ2-1; cdr3_aa: CASSGSGGYNEQFF; cdr3_nt: TGCGCCAGCAGCGGTAGCGGGGGTTACAATGAGCAGTTCTTC
v_call: TRBV6-1; d_call: TRBD2; clone_size: -; j_call: TRBJ2-3; cdr3_aa: CASKKTGGGTEAQFF; cdr3_nt: TGTGCCAGCAAAAAGACGGGGGGGGGCACCGAGGCGCAGTTTTTT
v_call: TRBV6-1; d_call: -; clone_size: -; j_call: TRBJ2-3; cdr3_aa: CASSGLGGKDTQYF; cdr3_nt: TGTGCCAGCAGCGGGCTGGGGGGAAAAGATACGCAGTACTTT
v_call: TRBV30; d_call: TRBD1; clone_size: -; j_call: TRBJ2-1; cdr3_aa: CAWDRVMVGEQFF; cdr3_nt: TGTGCCTGGGACAGGGTAATGGTAGGGGAGCAGTTCTTC
v_call: TRBV6-1; d_call: TRBD1; clone_size: few; j_call: TRBJ2-7; cdr3_aa: CASSRQGRSYEQYF; cdr3_nt: TGTGCCAGCAGTCGACAGGGGCGCTCCTACGAGCAGTACTTC
v_call: TRBV6-5; d_call: TRBD2; clone_size: -; j_call: TRBJ2-2; cdr3_aa: CASSYLKRGRGGTDELYF; cdr3_nt: TGTGCCAGCAGTTACCTAAAACGGGGGAGGGGAGGCACCGATGAGCTGTATTTT
v_call: TRBV27; d_call: TRBD2; clone_size: -; j_call: TRBJ2-1; cdr3_aa: CASSTLAEDNEQFF; cdr3_nt: TGTGCCAGCAGTACACTAGCGGAGGACAATGAGCAGTTCTTC
v_call: TRBV7-6; d_call: TRBD2; clone_size: many; j_call: TRBJ2-1; cdr3_aa: CASSWGGRHNEQFF; cdr3_nt: TGTGCCAGCAGCTGGGGCGGGAGGCACAATGAGCAGTTCTTC
v_call: TRBV27; d_call: -; clone_size: -; j_call: TRBJ1-5; cdr3_aa: CASSLSTASNQPQHF; cdr3_nt: TGTGCCAGCAGTTTATCAACAGCTAGCAATCAGCCCCAGCATTTT
v_call: TRBV6-1; d_call: TRBD2; clone_size: -; j_call: TRBJ2-5; cdr3_aa: CACGGDGGGATETQYF; cdr3_nt: TGTGCCTGCGGGGGAGACGGGGGAGGGGCGACAGAGACGCAGTACTTT
v_call: TRBV10-1; d_call: -; clone_size: -; j_call: TRBJ2-5; cdr3_aa: CASSESGGETQYF; cdr3_nt: TGCGCCAGCAGTGAGTCGGGCGGAGAGACCCAGTACTTC
v_call: TRBV4-1; d_call: TRBD2; clone_size: -; j_call: TRBJ2-3; cdr3_aa: CASSQEGVLAGATDTQYF; cdr3_nt: TGCGCCAGCAGCCAAGAAGGGGTTCTAGCGGGAGCCACAGATACGCAGTATTTT
v_call: TRBV10-3; d_call: -; clone_size: -; j_call: TRBJ2-1; cdr3_aa: CAISGREGYNEQFF; cdr3_nt: TGTGCCATCAGTGGGAGGGAAGGGTACAATGAGCAGTTCTTC
v_call: TRBV28; d_call: TRBD1; clone_size: -; j_call: TRBJ2-7; cdr3_aa: CASSPPDRASTDEQYF; cdr3_nt: TGTGCCAGCAGTCCCCCGGACAGGGCTTCTACTGACGAGCAGTACTTC
v_call: TRBV10-3; d_call: -; clone_size: -; j_call: TRBJ2-5; cdr3_aa: CAIRGQETQYF; cdr3_nt: TGTGCCATCAGGGGACAAGAGACCCAGTACTTC
v_call: TRBV6-1; d_call: -; clone_size: -; j_call: TRBJ2-5; cdr3_aa: CAGRRGRDLETQYF; cdr3_nt: TGTGCCGGCAGGAGGGGCCGAGACCTAGAGACGCAGTACTTC